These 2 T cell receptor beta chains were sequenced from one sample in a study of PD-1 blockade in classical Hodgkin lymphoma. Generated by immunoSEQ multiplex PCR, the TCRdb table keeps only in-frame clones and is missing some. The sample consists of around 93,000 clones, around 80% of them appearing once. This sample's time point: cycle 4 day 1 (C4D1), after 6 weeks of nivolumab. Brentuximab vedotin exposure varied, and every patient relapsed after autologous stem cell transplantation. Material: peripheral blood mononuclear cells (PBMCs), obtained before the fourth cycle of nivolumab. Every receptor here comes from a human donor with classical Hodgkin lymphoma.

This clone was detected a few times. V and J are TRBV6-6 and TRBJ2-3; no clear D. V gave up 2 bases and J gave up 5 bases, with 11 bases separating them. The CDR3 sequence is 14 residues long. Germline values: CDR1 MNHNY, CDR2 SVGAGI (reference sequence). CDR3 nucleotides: TGTGCCAGCAGTTACCCAGAGATGGGAGATACGCAGTATTTT. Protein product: CASSYPEMGDTQYF.

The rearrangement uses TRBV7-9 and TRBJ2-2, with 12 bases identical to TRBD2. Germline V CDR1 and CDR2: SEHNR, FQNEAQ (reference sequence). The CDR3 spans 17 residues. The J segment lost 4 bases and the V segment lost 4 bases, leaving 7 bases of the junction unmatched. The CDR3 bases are TGTGCCAGCAGCTCCCCGACTAGCGGGGGACTCACCGGGGAGCTGTTTTTT. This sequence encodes CASSSPTSGGLTGELFF. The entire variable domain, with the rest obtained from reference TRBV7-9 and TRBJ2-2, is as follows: DTGVSQNPRHKITKRGQNVTFRCDPISEHNRLYWYRQTLGQGPEFLTYFQNEAQLEKSRLLSDRFSAERPKGSFSTLEIQRTEQGDSAMYLCASSSPTSGGLTGELFFGEGSRLTVL.